These 23 T cell receptor beta chains were all obtained from the same sample, sequenced in a study of CD8+ T cells in alopecia areata. Reverse transcribed after extraction, RNA yielded cDNA as the sequencing template. The method was immunoSEQ multiplex PCR; TCRdb's version includes in-frame clones alone and lacks a portion of them. The sample was found to contain approximately 280,000 clones, and every one recurs. CD4, CD8alpha, NKG2D, NKG2ACE and other markers were used to sort pooled cutaneous lymph node cells. Material: CD4+ T cells sorted from a lymph node. These TCRs come from a C3H/HeJ mouse with alopecia areata. This line is of MHC haplotype H2-k.

About this clone: Mouse gene names apply. Sequencing ends 4 residues short of the CDR3 end; the germline J gene provides the rest. The identical CDR3 is also encoded by other nucleotide sequences in the sample. The chain couples TRBV13-1 to TRBJ2-2; possibly TRBD1 for D (5 bases). The CDR3 is 15 residues long. The V end was cut by 2 bases, the J end by 0 bases, with 8 bases between. Germline CDR1 reads NSHNY; CDR2 reads SYGAGN. Incomplete CDR3 DNA: TGTGCCAGCAGTGACACAGGATCAAACACCGGG. This encodes CASSDTGSNTG. The entire CDR3 is CASSDTGSNTGQLYF.

With regard to this clone: Any gene name here is a mouse gene name. The CDR3 extends 4 residues past the end of the read, so its final part is completed from the germline J gene. V is TRBV13-1 and J is TRBJ2-2; TRBD2 is a possible D gene (6 bases). The CDR3 consists of 12 residues. Germline loops: CDR1 NSHNY, CDR2 SYGAGN. The V and J ends lost 5 bases and 6 bases respectively, with 8 bases between them. The DNA read from the CDR3 is TGTGCCAGCAGGACTGGTCCCGGG. Translated, it gives CASRTGPG. The whole CDR3 sequence reads CASRTGPGQLYF.

To note about this clone: All gene names here are mouse names. The CDR3 goes on 4 residues after the read ends, and that part is filled in from the germline J gene. The chain combines TRBV13-3 with TRBJ2-7, with no clear D. Germline V CDR1 and CDR2: NNHDY, SYVADS. This CDR3 comprises 12 residues. Partial CDR3 DNA: TGTGCCAGCAGTGAAAGTCAGTAT. As protein: CASSESQY. The full-length CDR3 reads as CASSESQYEQYF.

Regarding this clone: The gene names given are mouse names. The CDR3 end lies 4 residues beyond the end of the read and is filled in from the germline J gene. The sample carries other DNA sequences with the same CDR3. The J gene is TRBJ1-2, the V gene TRBV31, with D perhaps matching TRBD1 (6 bases). The CDR3 sequence is 13 residues long. CDR1 is GKSSPN, CDR2 SITVG, per germline. With 0 bases removed from V and 1 base from J, the gap between germline ends came to 6 bases. The CDR3 DNA, read in part, is TGTGCCTGGAGTCTGGACAGAAACTCC. This gives the protein CAWSLDRNS. In full, the CDR3 reads CAWSLDRNSDYTF.

This clone was detected a few times. Gene names and germline refer to mouse. The read falls 4 residues short of the CDR3 end, and the missing part is taken from the germline J gene. The sample carries other DNA sequences with the same CDR3. The chain combines TRBV13-1 with TRBJ2-3; TRBD1 might be the D (5 bases). The CDR3 extends over 15 amino acids. Germline CDR1 reads NSHNY; CDR2 reads SYGAGN. Trimming removed 2 bases at V and 1 base at J, with 11 bases between. CDR3 loop: CASSERGGGAETLYF. The CDR3 bases that were read are TGTGCCAGCAGTGAGCGGGGAGGGGGTGCAGAA.

Concerning this clone: The gene names here belong to mouse. The read ends 4 residues before the CDR3 terminus; that terminus is restored from the germline J gene. The chain joins TRBV13-1 to TRBJ2-7; 9 bases fit TRBD2. The CDR3 spans 15 residues. From germline, CDR1 is NSHNY and CDR2 SYGAGN. Incomplete CDR3 DNA: TGTGCCAGCAGTGATATGGGGGGGCCCAATTAT. It codes for CASSDMGGPNY. In full, the CDR3 reads CASSDMGGPNYEQYF.

Of note for this clone: Mouse germline and gene names are used. Read sequence stops 4 residues before the CDR3 end, and the germline J gene provides the missing end. The J gene is TRBJ2-5, the V gene TRBV5, with D tentatively TRBD2 (6 bases). V was shortened by 0 bases and J by 3 bases, with 10 bases between the two germline ends. Germline lookup yields CDR1 LGHNA and CDR2 YNLKQL (reference sequence). CDR3 length: 15 residues. Partial CDR3 DNA: TGTGCCAGCAGCCAAGATAATTGGGGGCAAGAC. It is translated as CASSQDNWGQD. The full CDR3 reads CASSQDNWGQDTQYF.

A remark on this clone: The germline and genes are mouse ones. The read falls 4 residues short of the CDR3 end, and the missing part is taken from the germline J gene. Other DNA sequences within the sample encode an identical CDR3. The chain links TRBV13-1 to TRBJ2-4; 10 bases map to TRBD1. The trim removed 3 bases at V and 3 bases at J, leaving 4 bases unmatched. The CDR3 totals 15 residues. The V gene's germline CDR1 is NSHNY and CDR2 SYGAGN. The CDR3: CASSGDRGGQNTLYF. The covered CDR3 bases are TGTGCCAGCAGTGGGGACAGGGGTGGACAAAAC.

A note on this clone: Genes here carry mouse names. The read ends 4 residues before the CDR3 terminus; that terminus is restored from the germline J gene. The chain employs TRBV19 and TRBJ1-2; D might be TRBD1 (5 bases). The CDR3 runs 14 residues. Between the trimmed V and J ends, which lost 2 bases and 0 bases, there was a span of 8 bases. Germline V gene lookup returns CDR1 FNHDT and CDR2 SITEND (reference sequence). CDR3 DNA, as far as it was read: TGTGCCAGCAGTATTCGACAGACAAACTCC. Translated: CASSIRQTNS. The CDR3 as a whole reads CASSIRQTNSDYTF.

This clone was picked up a small number of times. Gene names are the mouse ones. The read ends 4 residues early relative to the CDR3; the germline J gene fills the gap. The chain couples TRBV13-1 to TRBJ2-3; 9 nucleotides align to TRBD1. The CDR3 sequence is 14 residues long. Germline loops: CDR1 NSHNY, CDR2 SYGAGN. The CDR3 loop is CASRPGTGLETLYF. Incomplete CDR3 DNA: TGTGCCAGCAGACCCGGGACAGGGTTAGAA.

Remarks on this clone: Germline and genes here are mouse. The CDR3 extends 4 residues past the end of the read, so its final part is completed from the germline J gene. The V and J genes are TRBV19 and TRBJ1-1; weak D call: TRBD1 (6 bases). There are 15 residues in the CDR3. Germline-derived CDR1 and CDR2 are FNHDT and SITEND (reference sequence). Deletions cut 4 bases from V and 1 base from J, with 14 bases between. The CDR3: CASSPPRGGNTEVFF. Partial CDR3 DNA: TGTGCCAGCAGTCCCCCCAGGGGCGGAAACACA. Full variable domain (remainder filled in from reference TRBV19 and TRBJ1-1): GGIITQTPKFLIGQEGQKLTLKCQQNFNHDTMYWYRQDSGKGLRLIYYSITENDLQKGDLSEGYDASREKKSSFSLTVTSAQKNEMAVFLCASSPPRGGNTEVFFGKGTRLTVV.

A remark on this clone: Gene names refer to mouse genes. The read falls 4 residues short of the CDR3 end, and the missing part is taken from the germline J gene. This sequence joins TRBV13-1 and TRBJ2-3, with 11 nucleotides matching TRBD2. The J segment lost 0 bases and the V segment lost 0 bases, leaving 6 bases of the junction unmatched. CDR1 is NSHNY, CDR2 SYGAGN, per germline. The CDR3 spans 18 residues. Incomplete CDR3 DNA: TGTGCCAGCAGTGATGAAACTGGGGGGGCGCGGAGTGCAGAA. It specifies CASSDETGGARSAE. The entire CDR3 reads CASSDETGGARSAETLYF.

This clone was seen a handful of times. Genes and germline are mouse. The DNA ends 4 residues before the CDR3 does, and the rest of the CDR3 is filled in from the germline J gene. This rearrangement joins TRBV14 to TRBJ2-5; 10 bases align to TRBD2. V dropped 2 bases and J dropped 3; count of bases not matched to a gene: 0. The CDR3 sequence is 14 residues long. The germline gives CDR1 SGHDT, CDR2 FRDEAV. The CDR3 here is CASSLGLGQDTQYF. Incomplete CDR3 DNA: TGTGCCAGCAGTTTGGGACTGGGGCAAGAC.

Remarks on this clone: Gene names follow the mouse nomenclature. The sequenced CDR3 bases are TGTGCCAGCGGTGATGCAGGGGATGGGAACTCC. This codes for CASGDAGDGNS. The whole CDR3 reads CASGDAGDGNSDYTF. The V call is TRBV13-2, the J call TRBJ1-2, with a weak D call TRBD1 (6 bases). The read gets to within 4 residues of the CDR3 end, and the germline J gene fills in the rest. Trimming stripped 0 bases from V and 2 bases from J, with 11 bases between. The germline V gene has CDR1 NNHNN and CDR2 SYGAGS (reference sequence). The CDR3 spans 15 residues.

This clone was seen a handful of times. The genes are named according to mouse. From the germline J gene comes the end of the CDR3, since the read stops 4 residues before it. This rearrangement joins TRBV19 to TRBJ2-3; TRBD1 matches at 7 bases. The germline V gene encodes CDR1 FNHDT and CDR2 SITEND (reference sequence). The CDR3 has 15 amino acids. J was trimmed by 0 bases and V by 4 bases; bases with no gene match: 5. The covered CDR3 bases are TGTGCCAGCAGTCCCGACAGGGAAAGTGCAGAA. It codes for CASSPDRESAE. The entire CDR3 protein is CASSPDRESAETLYF.

Comments on this clone: Gene names follow the mouse nomenclature. The CDR3 loop is CTCSADPGQGQNTLYF. Incomplete CDR3 DNA: TGCACCTGCAGTGCAGATCCGGGACAGGGTCAAAAC. This sequence joins TRBV1 and TRBJ2-4; TRBD1 matches 8 bases. The CDR3 extends 4 residues past the end of the read, so its final part is completed from the germline J gene. Germline loops: CDR1 NSQYPW, CDR2 LRSPGD (reference sequence). The CDR3 is made up of 16 amino acids. With 0 bases clipped from V and 1 base from J, the junction kept 3 bases outside the gene matches.

This clone appeared a few times. The germline and genes are mouse ones. Read sequence stops 4 residues before the CDR3 end, and the germline J gene provides the missing end. The identical CDR3 is also encoded by other nucleotide sequences in the sample. V usage is TRBV19 and J usage is TRBJ2-3, with TRBD1 matching 10 bases. The V segment lost 4 bases and the J segment 0 bases; nucleotides outside the gene matches: 2. Germline V gives CDR1 FNHDT, CDR2 SITEND (reference sequence). The CDR3 sequence is 15 residues long. The CDR3 loop reads CASSRQGASAETLYF. The covered CDR3 bases are TGTGCCAGCAGTCGACAGGGGGCGAGTGCAGAA.

A few counts support this clone. Gene labels here are mouse ones. The CDR3 end is not reached by the read, which stops 4 residues before it; the germline J gene fills it in. V is TRBV13-3 and J is TRBJ2-5, with 10 bases lining up with TRBD2. The germline V gene encodes CDR1 NNHDY and CDR2 SYVADS. This CDR3 contains 15 residues. The CDR3 DNA, read in part, is TGTGCCAGCAGTGACCGACTGGGGGGCGAGGAC. Translated, it gives CASSDRLGGED. The whole CDR3 protein is CASSDRLGGEDTQYF.

About this clone itself: The germline and genes are mouse ones. The CDR3 end lies 4 residues beyond the end of the read and is filled in from the germline J gene. This chain links TRBV13-3 with TRBJ1-1, with 8 bases aligning to TRBD1. There are 14 residues in the CDR3. Germline CDR1 is NNHDY and CDR2 is SYVADS. J lost 4 bases, V lost 3 bases, and 5 bases had no gene match. Partial CDR3 DNA: TGTGCCAGCAGTGGACCAGGGGGCGGCACA. Its translation is CASSGPGGGT. The whole CDR3 region reads CASSGPGGGTEVFF.

This clone was recorded a few times. Gene names are the mouse ones. Read coverage stops 4 residues before the CDR3 terminus; the germline J gene supplies the remainder. The V call is TRBV17, the J call TRBJ2-3; D perhaps matches TRBD1 (6 bases). CDR3 length equals 15 residues. Germline CDR1 is MNHDT and CDR2 is YYDKIL. V dropped 6 bases and J dropped 0 bases, with 13 bases sitting between them. CDR3 sequence reads: CASSRTAASAETLYF. The covered CDR3 bases are TGTGCTAGCAGCAGGACAGCTGCTAGTGCAGAA.

In its sample, this clone was seen many times. Mouse gene names apply. The read falls 4 residues short of the CDR3 end, and the missing part is taken from the germline J gene. The V and J genes are TRBV17 and TRBJ2-2; weak D call: TRBD1 (6 bases). The CDR3 spans 17 residues. Germline V lookup: CDR1 MNHDT, CDR2 YYDKIL. Trimming left V 3 bases short and J 0 bases short, with 14 bases between. This CDR3 is CASSRARDTANTGQLYF. The sequenced CDR3 bases are TGTGCTAGCAGTAGGGCCAGGGACACAGCAAACACCGGG.

In this sample, this clone turned up a few times. Germline and genes: mouse. The read halts 4 residues ahead of the CDR3 end, with the missing end drawn from the germline J gene. The sample holds other DNA sequences that translate to the same CDR3. The rearrangement joins TRBV13-1 to TRBJ1-1; D unclear. Trimming took 0 bases from V and 0 from J, leaving 9 bases between them. Germline V CDR1 and CDR2: NSHNY, SYGAGN. This CDR3 comprises 15 residues. CDR3 sequence: CASSDAGGANTEVFF. The CDR3 bases that were read are TGTGCCAGCAGTGATGCGGGTGGGGCAAACACA.

With regard to this clone: Here the gene names and germline are mouse. The read falls 4 residues short of the CDR3 end, and the missing part is taken from the germline J gene. V usage is TRBV13-1 and J usage is TRBJ1-2, with D tentatively TRBD1 (6 bases). Germline loops: CDR1 NSHNY, CDR2 SYGAGN. CDR3 length: 14 amino acids. The DNA read from the CDR3 is TGTGCCAGCAGTGATGCTCTTAGGGGGTCC. Protein sequence: CASSDALRGS. The whole CDR3 is CASSDALRGSDYTF.